This TCR beta chain was sequenced for a study of cytomegalovirus exposure and HLA in healthy donors. Study-wide results and caveats: Cytomegalovirus association was listed for 164 TCR beta chains.

Concerning this clone: Its specificity is unknown.

13 Jbeta primers and 60 Vbeta primers were used for the PCR. Sequencing used immunoSEQ multiplex PCR; TCRdb keeps in-frame clones, though not all of them. Among 100,000 to 150,000 clones listed, roughly four fifths were seen once. The source is a woman aged 55 to 70 in good health and CMV-seropositive. The sample consisted of PBMCs.

The DNA for the CDR3 is TGTGCCAGCAGCTTGGAAGCGGGGGGCTCCTATGGCTACACCTTC. This codes for CASSLEAGGSYGYTF. The rearrangement joins TRBV5-5 to TRBJ1-2; D may be TRBD1 (6 bases). The CDR3 is 15 amino acids. V gave up 0 bases and J gave up 4 bases, with 13 bases separating them. Germline CDR1 is SGHKS and CDR2 is YYEKEE (reference sequence). Looking up the rest from reference TRBV5-5 and TRBJ1-2 gives the full variable domain: DAGVTQSPTHLIKTRGQQVTLRCSPISGHKSVSWYQQVLGQGPQFIFQYYEKEERGRGNFPDRFSARQFPNYSSELNVNALLLGDSALYLCASSLEAGGSYGYTFGSGTRLTVV.